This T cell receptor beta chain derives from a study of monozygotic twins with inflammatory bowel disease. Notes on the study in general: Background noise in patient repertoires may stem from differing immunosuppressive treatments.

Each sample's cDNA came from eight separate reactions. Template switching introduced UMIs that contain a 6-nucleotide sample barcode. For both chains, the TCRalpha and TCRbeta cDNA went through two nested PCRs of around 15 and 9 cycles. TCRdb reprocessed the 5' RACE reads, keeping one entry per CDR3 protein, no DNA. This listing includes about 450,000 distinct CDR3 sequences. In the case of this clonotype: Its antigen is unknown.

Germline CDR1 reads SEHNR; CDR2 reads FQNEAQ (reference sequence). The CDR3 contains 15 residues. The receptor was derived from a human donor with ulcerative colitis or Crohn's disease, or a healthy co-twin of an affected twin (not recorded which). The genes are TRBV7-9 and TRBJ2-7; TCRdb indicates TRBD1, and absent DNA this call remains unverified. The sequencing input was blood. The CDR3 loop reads CASSARQVDPHEQYF. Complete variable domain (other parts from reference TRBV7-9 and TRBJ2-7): DTGVSQNPRHKITKRGQNVTFRCDPISEHNRLYWYRQTLGQGPEFLTYFQNEAQLEKSRLLSDRFSAERPKGSFSTLEIQRTEQGDSAMYLCASSARQVDPHEQYFGPGTRLTVT.